This passage covers 10 T cell receptor beta chains from one sample sequenced in a study of CD8+ T cells in alopecia areata. RNA, once extracted, was reverse transcribed into cDNA for use as the sequencing template. The table came from immunoSEQ multiplex PCR; TCRdb's copy has only in-frame clones and leaves some out. This repertoire shows over 110,000 clones, around 51% found once; its top ten account for 0.95% to 1%. The material was CD4+ T cells sorted from blood, obtained at week 0. These receptors all stem from a human donor with alopecia areata.

V is TRBV29-1 and J is TRBJ1-1; no clear D. Germline loops: CDR1 SQVTM, CDR2 ANQGSEA. This CDR3 has 10 amino acids. With 3 bases removed from V and 7 bases from J, the gap between germline ends came to 6 bases. As DNA, the CDR3 is TGCAGCGTTGAGAATAATGAAGCTTTCTTT. Its protein product is CSVENNEAFF.

V is TRBV13 and J is TRBJ1-5, with no clear D. CDR1 and CDR2 from the germline V gene are PRHDT and FYEKMQ (reference sequence). Trimming removed 4 bases at V and 5 bases at J, with 6 bases between. The CDR3 totals 12 residues. DNA of the CDR3: TGTGCCAGCAGCTCAGAAGATCAGCCCCAGCATTTT. Its translation: CASSSEDQPQHF. The whole variable domain, filled in from reference TRBV13 and TRBJ1-5, reads AAGVIQSPRHLIKEKRETATLKCYPIPRHDTVYWYQQGPGQDPQFLISFYEKMQSDKGSIPDRFSAQQFSDYHSELNMSSLELGDSALYFCASSSEDQPQHFGDGTRLSIL.

The V and J genes are TRBV25-1 and TRBJ2-7; no clear D. The length of the CDR3 is 13 residues. Germline CDR1 reads MGHDK; CDR2 reads SYGVNS. Trimming pared 2 bases from V and 0 bases from J, leaving 5 bases between. CDR3 sequence: CASSEPNSYEQYF. CDR3 bases: TGTGCCAGCAGTGAACCCAACTCCTACGAGCAGTACTTC.

This clone showed up just a few times. V and J are TRBV7-9 and TRBJ2-5, with 11 bases lining up with TRBD2. The junction had 1 base not matched to a gene; V was cut back by 6 bases and J by 4 bases. The CDR3 sequence is 13 residues long. CDR1 is SEHNR and CDR2 is FQNEAQ in the germline V gene (reference sequence). CDR3: CASRLAGAETQYF. The CDR3 DNA reads as TGTGCCAGCAGACTAGCGGGAGCAGAGACCCAGTACTTC.

V usage is TRBV29-1 and J usage is TRBJ2-1, with 8 nucleotides matching TRBD1. CDR3 length: 15 residues. Looked up from germline, CDR1 is SQVTM and CDR2 is ANQGSEA. V dropped 4 bases and J dropped 0; count of bases not matched to a gene: 5. CDR3 protein: CSVVRQGSSYNEQFF. For the CDR3, the DNA is TGCAGCGTTGTCCGACAGGGGAGCTCCTACAATGAGCAGTTCTTC.

The rearrangement joins TRBV29-1 to TRBJ1-2; a possible D gene is TRBD1 (6 bases). The CDR3 sequence is 14 residues long. V lost 8 bases and J lost 0, with 16 bases in between. Germline V lookup: CDR1 SQVTM, CDR2 ANQGSEA. The CDR3 here is CSLGQHQANYGYTF. The DNA of the CDR3 is TGCAGCCTCGGACAGCACCAAGCTAACTATGGCTACACCTTC.

The V call is TRBV23-1, the J call TRBJ2-5; weak D call: TRBD1 (6 bases). TRBV23-1 is an ORF; its function is uncertain. Trimming shortened V by 4 bases and J by 3 bases, and 15 bases separated the two germline ends. The CDR3 spans 15 residues. The CDR3 bases are TGCGCCAGCAGTCTAATGCCACAGGGAAAAGAGACCCAGTACTTC. Translation gives CASSLMPQGKETQYF.

The chain links TRBV28 to TRBJ2-4; D is possibly TRBD1 or TRBD2 (5 bases each). The length of the CDR3 is 13 residues. Trimming took 2 bases from V and 7 from J, leaving 9 bases between them. The germline V gene has CDR1 MDHEN and CDR2 SYDVKM. CDR3 loop: CASSLTGRNIQYF. As DNA, the CDR3 is TGTGCCAGCAGTTTAACGGGGCGGAACATTCAGTACTTC.

J is TRBJ2-6 and V is TRBV29-1; 9 bases are shared with TRBD1. V dropped 0 bases and J dropped 0; count of bases not matched to a gene: 9. CDR3 length: 19 residues. The V gene's germline CDR1 is SQVTM and CDR2 ANQGSEA. The CDR3 reads CSVEDRGTGNPSGANVLTF. For the CDR3, the DNA is TGCAGCGTTGAAGATCGGGGGACAGGGAACCCCTCTGGGGCCAACGTCCTGACTTTC.

This clone was recorded at least ten times. The same CDR3 can be traced to other DNA sequences in this sample. The gene calls are TRBV20-1 and TRBJ2-5, with D perhaps matching TRBD1 (5 bases). V was shortened by 6 bases and J by 2 bases, with 7 bases between the two germline ends. The CDR3 extends over 11 amino acids. Germline lookup yields CDR1 DFQATT and CDR2 SNEGSKA (reference sequence). CDR3 amino acids: CSATDQETQYF. The CDR3 bases are TGCAGTGCGACAGATCAAGAGACCCAGTACTTC.